One sample yielded the 13 T cell receptor beta chains listed below, sequenced in a study of cytomegalovirus exposure and HLA in healthy donors (dated by TCRdb to the late 2010s). Libraries were prepared through the immunoSEQ multiplex PCR assay. The multiplex PCR relied on a mix of 60 forward primers for TCR Vbeta segments and 13 reverse primers for TCR Jbeta segments. TCRdb carries this immuneACCESS record with in-frame sequences only. Its versions omit some clonotypes, under half of them owing to an unresolved V gene in the studies checked, with the rest unexplained. The table for this sample lists around 120,000 clones; roughly 69% of them were counted only once. The ten biggest clones cover 3.5% to 4% of the sample. The specimen sequenced was PBMCs. The source is a man aged 25 to 40 in good health and CMV-seropositive.

The V gene is TRBV15, the J gene TRBJ2-5, with TRBD2 matching 10 bases. J was trimmed by 4 bases and V by 0 bases; bases with no gene match: 8. The CDR3 length is 17 residues. CDR1 and CDR2 (germline): LNHNV, YYDKDF (reference sequence). CDR3: CATSRDSSGGDLETQYF. In DNA, the CDR3 is TGTGCCACCAGCAGAGATTCAAGCGGGGGGGACTTAGAGACCCAGTACTTC.

This clone has more than one count but fewer than ten. The DNA of the CDR3 is TGTGCCAGCCGCGGACAGCACGCGAACACCGGGGAGCTGTTTTTT. The encoded protein is CASRGQHANTGELFF. V gene TRBV5-6 combines with J gene TRBJ2-2, with a tentative D call TRBD1 (6 bases). V gave up 7 bases and J gave up 0 bases, with 13 bases separating them. The CDR3 covers 15 residues. CDR1 SGHDT and CDR2 YYEEEE come from the germline V gene.

The chain carries TRBV6-1 and TRBJ1-1, with D possibly being TRBD1 (5 bases). Trimming cost V 7 bases and J 11 bases, with 20 bases left between them. CDR1 and CDR2 (germline): MNHNS, SASEGT. There are 13 residues in the CDR3. CDR3 residues: CASTRVGPTGAFF. The CDR3 bases are TGTGCCAGCACCCGAGTGGGGCCCACTGGGGCTTTCTTT.

V gene TRBV5-4 combines with J gene TRBJ1-2; a weak D match, TRBD1 (5 bases). Germline lookup yields CDR1 SGHNT and CDR2 YYREEE (reference sequence). The CDR3 length is 15 residues. V lost 4 bases to trimming and J lost 8 bases, with 21 bases between them. In nucleotides, the CDR3 is TGTGCCAGCAGCCTGGGGCAGGGCGTAGTTCAAGGCTACACCTTC. Amino acids: CASSLGQGVVQGYTF.

The J gene is TRBJ1-2, the V gene TRBV7-9; 7 positions agree with TRBD1. V shed 3 bases and J 8 bases; nucleotides not matched to a gene: 12. The length of the CDR3 is 15 residues. The germline V gene has CDR1 SEHNR and CDR2 FQNEAQ (reference sequence). CDR3 region: CASSFEAYYRGGYTF. The CDR3 DNA sequence: TGTGCCAGCAGCTTCGAAGCTTACTACAGGGGCGGCTACACCTTC. The whole variable domain, filled in from reference TRBV7-9 and TRBJ1-2, reads DTGVSQNPRHKITKRGQNVTFRCDPISEHNRLYWYRQTLGQGPEFLTYFQNEAQLEKSRLLSDRFSAERPKGSFSTLEIQRTEQGDSAMYLCASSFEAYYRGGYTFGSGTRLTVV.

This chain's CDR3 is CASSLEAIDISEKLFF. The CDR3 DNA reads TGTGCCAGCAGCTTAGAGGCAATAGACATATCTGAAAAACTGTTTTTT. V and J are TRBV7-9 and TRBJ1-4; D unclear. CDR3 size: 16 residues. The germline CDR1 and CDR2 sequences are SEHNR and FQNEAQ (reference sequence). V was pared by 1 base and J by 7 bases, with 16 bases between.

The rearrangement joins TRBV19 to TRBJ1-1; D is unclear. The V and J ends lost 8 bases and 0 bases respectively, with 16 bases between them. From germline, CDR1 is LNHDA and CDR2 SQIVND (reference sequence). This CDR3 is 15 amino acids long. The CDR3 DNA reads as TGTGCCAGTGGTGGGCCGGTTGAACTGAACACTGAAGCTTTCTTT. It encodes CASGGPVELNTEAFF.

The rearrangement links TRBV18 to TRBJ1-6, with 7 bases identical to TRBD1. Germline V gene sequence: CDR1 KGHSH, CDR2 LQKENI. V lost 8 bases to trimming and J lost 2 bases; unmatched junction nucleotides: 12. The CDR3 has 17 residues. CDR3 amino acids: CASTRDSRFTYNSPLHF. The CDR3 DNA reads TGTGCCAGCACCAGGGACAGCCGATTTACCTATAATTCACCCCTCCACTTT.

V is TRBV5-1 and J is TRBJ1-1; 7 bases match TRBD1. Germline CDR1 reads SGHRS; CDR2 reads YFSETQ. This CDR3 comprises 14 residues. The V and J ends lost 0 bases and 3 bases, in that order; junction bases with no gene match: 2. CDR3 sequence: CASSLADRDTEAFF. The CDR3, as DNA: TGCGCCAGCAGCTTGGCCGACAGGGACACTGAAGCTTTCTTT.

V and J are TRBV2 and TRBJ1-1; TRBD1 matches at 7 bases. The CDR3 loop spans 13 amino acids. With 8 bases clipped from V and 4 bases from J, the junction kept 7 bases outside the gene matches. Germline V gene lookup returns CDR1 SNHLY and CDR2 FYNNEI. CDR3 coding DNA: TGTGCCAGCGGAGAACAGGGGACCACTGAAGCTTTCTTT. It yields the protein CASGEQGTTEAFF.

The CDR3 loop is CATSRQGNYGYTF. CDR3 bases: TGTGCCACCAGCAGACAGGGGAACTATGGCTACACCTTC. The V call is TRBV15, the J call TRBJ1-2; D possibly corresponds to TRBD1 (6 bases). V gave up 2 bases and J gave up 2 bases, with 6 bases separating them. CDR3 size: 13 residues. CDR1 is LNHNV, CDR2 YYDKDF, per germline (reference sequence).

The V gene is TRBV9, the J gene TRBJ1-1; perhaps TRBD1 as D (5 bases). The germline CDR1 and CDR2 sequences are SGDLS and YYNGEE. V was cut by 4 bases and J by 4 bases, with 20 bases left in between. This CDR3 comprises 16 residues. CDR3 DNA: TGTGCCAGCAGCCCGAGCAGTGGGGCAAAGAGCACTGAAGCTTTCTTT. This sequence encodes CASSPSSGAKSTEAFF.

The chain has TRBV5-8 and TRBJ2-7; the D gene is possibly TRBD2 (5 bases). The CDR3 is 14 amino acids. Trimming left V 0 bases short and J 3 bases short, with 10 bases between. CDR1 SGHTS and CDR2 YDEGEE come from the germline V gene. CDR3 protein: CASSLEGANYEQYF. The DNA of the CDR3 is TGTGCCAGCAGCTTGGAGGGAGCCAACTACGAGCAGTACTTC.